The 28 T cell receptor beta chains below all came from one sample that was sequenced in a study of blood T cells in healthy people across ages. The authors ran a second PCR of 7 to 11 cycles using a sample-barcoded 5' primer and a J-beta primer mix. TCRdb called the 5' RACE reads again in MiXCR, with one record for every CDR3 protein. The sample records about 2 million distinct CDR3 sequences, 40% to 55% being singletons. The sequencing sample was made of blood. These receptors were collected from a woman aged 40 to 50 in good health.

The rearrangement joins TRBV6-2 or TRBV6-3 to TRBJ2-5; D unresolved. The ends were cut back, 0 bases at V and 11 bases at J, with 16 bases in the middle. The CDR3 totals 14 residues. The V gene's germline CDR1 is MNHEY and CDR2 SVGEGT. The CDR3 DNA reads TGTGCCAGCAGTTACTCGGGTCAACATAATGAGCAGTACTTC. It translates to CASSYSGQHNEQYF.

The chain links TRBV15 to TRBJ1-4; 7 bases agree with TRBD1. Germline CDR1 reads LNHNV; CDR2 reads YYDKDF (reference sequence). This CDR3 has 16 amino acids. V was clipped by 5 bases and J by 6 bases; unmatched bases: 12. CDR3 loop: CATSSTTGRRDEKLFF. CDR3 in DNA: TGTGCCACCAGCTCAACGACAGGGCGTCGTGATGAAAAACTGTTTTTT.

The chain has TRBV9 and TRBJ2-1; 7 bases align to TRBD1. Trimming cost V 1 base and J 4 bases; bases outside gene matches: 11. Germline CDR1 SGDLS, CDR2 YYNGEE. The CDR3 consists of 17 residues. The CDR3 spells CASSVSPGGIVYNEQFF. As DNA, the CDR3 is TGTGCCAGCAGCGTAAGCCCAGGGGGAATCGTTTACAATGAGCAGTTCTTC.

The J gene is TRBJ2-1, the V gene TRBV12-3 or TRBV12-4; 7 bases are shared with TRBD2. This CDR3 region has 12 residues. V shed 3 bases and J 13 bases; nucleotides not matched to a gene: 6. For the CDR3, the DNA is TGTGCCAGCAGTTTGGGGGGGGTCGGTCAGTTCTTC. This translates into CASSLGGVGQFF.

V is TRBV6-6 and J is TRBJ2-5; D is possibly TRBD2 (5 bases). The DNA end favors TRBJ2-7, so the J call may be wrong. From germline, CDR1 is MNHNY and CDR2 SVGAGI (reference sequence). This CDR3 has 13 residues. This CDR3 is CASSVLEGYEQYF. CDR3 nucleotides: TGTGCCAGCAGTGTGCTTGAGGGTTACGAGCAGTACTTC.

The chain employs TRBV20-1 and TRBJ1-2, with no clear D. Between the trimmed V and J ends, which lost 6 bases and 3 bases, there was a span of 14 bases. The CDR3 has 13 residues. The germline V gene has CDR1 DFQATT and CDR2 SNEGSKA (reference sequence). DNA for the CDR3: TGCAGTGCCCCACGGGCAGTCGACTATGGCTACACCTTC. Translated, it gives CSAPRAVDYGYTF.

The chain links TRBV28 to TRBJ2-1, with 7 nucleotides matching TRBD1. Germline trimming cut 6 bases from V and 6 bases from J; bases unmatched to any gene: 11. CDR3 size: 15 residues. Germline CDR1 MDHEN, CDR2 SYDVKM. CDR3 nucleotides: TGTGCCAGCAGGCTGACAGGGCTTACGGGCAATGAGCAGTTCTTC. It codes for CASRLTGLTGNEQFF.

There are a few counts of this clonotype. This chain links TRBV28 with TRBJ2-6; a weak D match, TRBD1 (5 bases). The CDR3 consists of 17 residues. The ends were cut back, 4 bases at V and 1 base at J, with 14 bases in the middle. Germline assignment: CDR1 MDHEN and CDR2 SYDVKM. CDR3 sequence reads: CASSSQGVPSGANVLTF. The CDR3 bases are TGTGCCAGCAGTTCGCAGGGCGTCCCATCTGGGGCCAACGTCCTGACTTTC.

The chain links TRBV20-1 to TRBJ1-2, with 7 bases that match TRBD1. V was clipped by 3 bases and J by 4 bases; unmatched bases: 11. The CDR3 totals 15 residues. CDR1 and CDR2 (germline): DFQATT, SNEGSKA (reference sequence). The CDR3 region is CSARGVGQGVYGYTF. The CDR3 DNA reads as TGCAGTGCTAGGGGGGTAGGGCAGGGGGTCTATGGCTACACCTTC.

This clonotype was counted between two and nine times. The J gene is TRBJ2-4, the V gene TRBV6-2 or TRBV6-3; TRBD1 or TRBD2 may be the D gene (5 bases each). V was cut by 7 bases and J by 4 bases, with 17 bases left in between. CDR1 is MNHEY, CDR2 SVGEGT, per germline. CDR3 size: 15 residues. For the CDR3, the DNA is TGTGCCAGCATATCCAACCGGGACGTTAAAAACATTCAGTACTTC. This codes for CASISNRDVKNIQYF.

The V and J genes are TRBV11-1 and TRBJ2-3; D is perhaps TRBD1 or TRBD2 (5 bases each). The CDR3 sequence is 17 residues long. The V end lost 1 base, the J end lost 0 bases, and 14 bases lay between the germline ends. Germline values: CDR1 SGHAT, CDR2 FQDESV (reference sequence). CDR3 sequence: CASSLGGTGFSTDTQYF. The CDR3 bases are TGTGCCAGCAGCTTAGGTGGGACGGGATTTAGCACAGATACGCAGTATTTT.

The chain carries TRBV28 and TRBJ1-1; tentatively, D is TRBD1 (5 bases). The V end was cut by 5 bases, the J end by 0 bases, with 10 bases between. This CDR3 has 14 amino acids. Germline V gives CDR1 MDHEN, CDR2 SYDVKM. CDR3 residues: CASSVGALNTEAFF. The DNA for the CDR3 is TGTGCCAGCAGTGTAGGGGCCCTGAACACTGAAGCTTTCTTT. The whole variable domain, remainder taken from reference TRBV28 and TRBJ1-1, is DVKVTQSSRYLVKRTGEKVFLECVQDMDHENMFWYRQDPGLGLRLIYFSYDVKMKEKGDIPEGYSVSREKKERFSLILESASTNQTSMYLCASSVGALNTEAFFGQGTRLTVV.

V is TRBV28 and J is TRBJ2-4, with D possibly TRBD1 on 5 matching bases. Germline-derived CDR1 and CDR2 are MDHEN and SYDVKM. V was shortened by 8 bases and J by 4 bases, with 12 bases between the two germline ends. This CDR3 is built from 13 residues. CDR3 region: CASHDRIKNIQYF. Written as DNA, the CDR3 is TGTGCCAGCCACGACAGAATAAAAAACATTCAGTACTTC.

This chain joins TRBV27 and TRBJ1-2; TRBD1 aligns across 7 bases. The CDR3 has 15 amino acids. The V gene's germline CDR1 is MNHEY and CDR2 SMNVEV (reference sequence). V shed 0 bases, J shed 4 bases, and the junction held 5 bases outside the gene matches. CDR3 in amino acids: CASSLSYRDSYGYTF. DNA for the CDR3: TGTGCCAGCAGTTTATCCTACCGGGACAGCTATGGCTACACCTTC.

This clonotype occurred a few times. This chain connects TRBV11-1 to TRBJ2-1, with a weak D call TRBD2 (5 bases). Trimming took 2 bases from V and 7 from J, leaving 6 bases between them. Germline values: CDR1 SGHAT, CDR2 FQDESV (reference sequence). This CDR3 region has 12 residues. In DNA form, the CDR3 reads TGTGCCAGCAGCTTAAGACTAAATGAGCAGTTCTTC. This encodes CASSLRLNEQFF.

The chain is built from TRBV29-1 and TRBJ1-2; tentatively, D is TRBD1 (5 bases). There are 12 residues in the CDR3. Germline CDR1 is SQVTM and CDR2 is ANQGSEA. Trimming took 1 base from V and 10 from J, leaving 13 bases between them. The CDR3 DNA reads as TGCAGCGTTGAAGTCCCGGGGCGCGACTACACCTTC. Its translation is CSVEVPGRDYTF. Looking up the rest from reference TRBV29-1 and TRBJ1-2 gives the full variable domain: SAVISQKPSRDICQRGTSLTIQCQVDSQVTMMFWYRQQPGQSLTLIATANQGSEATYESGFVIDKFPISRPNLTFSTLTVSNMSPEDSSIYLCSVEVPGRDYTFGSGTRLTVV.

This chain uses TRBV7-6 with TRBJ2-5, with a tentative D call TRBD1 (5 bases). The CDR3 is 16 amino acids. Germline V gene sequence: CDR1 SGHVS, CDR2 FNYEAQ. V lost 0 bases to trimming and J lost 4 bases, with 15 bases between them. The CDR3 DNA reads as TGTGCCAGCAGCTTAGCGTCGGCAGGGTTAGGAGAGACCCAGTACTTC. It is translated as CASSLASAGLGETQYF.

J is TRBJ2-5 and V is TRBV9; TRBD2 agrees at 7 bases. CDR3 size: 15 residues. J was trimmed by 2 bases and V by 4 bases; bases with no gene match: 8. The germline V gene encodes CDR1 SGDLS and CDR2 YYNGEE. The CDR3 loop is CASSPWGGPQETQYF. The CDR3 bases are TGTGCCAGCAGCCCATGGGGGGGACCGCAAGAGACCCAGTACTTC.

The J gene is TRBJ2-3, the V gene TRBV27; 10 bases fit TRBD1. This CDR3 is 17 amino acids long. Germline loops: CDR1 MNHEY, CDR2 SMNVEV (reference sequence). The V gene end was trimmed by 3 bases and the J gene end by 2 bases; junction bases not matched to a gene: 8. This CDR3 is CASSFRTGGDYTDTQYF. The CDR3 DNA reads as TGTGCCAGCAGTTTTAGGACAGGGGGTGATTACACAGATACGCAGTATTTT.

This clonotype was counted between two and nine times. The V gene is TRBV5-1, the J gene TRBJ2-7; 8 bases are a match to TRBD1. The CDR3 has 14 residues. V shed 7 bases and J 5 bases; nucleotides not matched to a gene: 11. The germline gives CDR1 SGHRS, CDR2 YFSETQ. The DNA for the CDR3 is TGCGCCAGCGCACGACAGGGGACGATCGACGAGCAGTACTTC. Translating it yields CASARQGTIDEQYF.

Concerning this clonotype: Relative to the germline gene, one junction end is altered; a read error may explain this. The chain combines TRBV12-3 or TRBV12-4 with TRBJ2-5; possible D gene TRBD2, 5 bases. The CDR3 consists of 12 residues. This chain's CDR3 is CAGSFRRVGEYF. For the CDR3, the DNA is TGTGCCGGCAGTTTTCGCCGCGTCGGGGAGTACTTC.

Only a few counts were recorded for this clonotype. V gene TRBV6-2 or TRBV6-3 combines with J gene TRBJ2-1; 7 bases map to TRBD2. The V gene's germline CDR1 is MNHEY and CDR2 SVGEGT. With V trimmed by 3 bases and J by 8 bases, 4 bases remained unmatched. The CDR3 has 13 amino acids. CDR3 in DNA: TGTGCCAGCAGTTATGCGGGGGTTGATGAGCAGTTCTTC. Translation gives CASSYAGVDEQFF.

The DNA of the CDR3 is TGTGCCAGCAGTCCCAGCGGAACCTCCACGTACAATGAGCAGTTCTTC. Amino acid sequence: CASSPSGTSTYNEQFF. The rearrangement uses TRBV12-3 or TRBV12-4 and TRBJ2-1; perhaps TRBD2 as D (5 bases). With 5 bases removed from V and 4 bases from J, the gap between germline ends came to 18 bases. CDR3 length: 16 residues.

In its sample, this clonotype was seen a few times. The rearrangement links TRBV4-3 to TRBJ2-7; D unclear. Trimming took off 0 bases at V and 6 bases at J, with 15 bases between the two ends. Germline loops: CDR1 LGHNA, CDR2 YSLEER. This CDR3 has 15 amino acids. CDR3 DNA: TGCGCCAGCAGCCAAGAACACCTAATTTCTAGCGAGCAGTACTTC. It yields the protein CASSQEHLISSEQYF.

This chain uses TRBV3-1 with TRBJ1-1; the D is unclear. The CDR3 contains 16 residues. The V and J ends lost 3 bases and 0 bases respectively, with 14 bases between them. Per the germline V gene, CDR1 is LGHDT and CDR2 is YNNKEL (reference sequence). CDR3 in DNA: TGTGCCAGCAGCCAGCCTGGAGACACCCTGAACACTGAAGCTTTCTTT. Residues: CASSQPGDTLNTEAFF. The whole variable domain, filled in from reference TRBV3-1 and TRBJ1-1, reads DTAVSQTPKYLVTQMGNDKSIKCEQNLGHDTMYWYKQDSKKFLKIMFSYNNKELIINETVPNRFSPKSPDKAHLNLHINSLELGDSAVYFCASSQPGDTLNTEAFFGQGTRLTVV.

The rearrangement joins TRBV20-1 to TRBJ2-3, with D perhaps matching TRBD1 or TRBD2 (5 bases each). The CDR3 covers 14 residues. V was trimmed by 2 bases and J by 11 bases, leaving 20 bases between them. CDR1 and CDR2 (germline): DFQATT, SNEGSKA (reference sequence). The CDR3: CSARLKGGGGQQYF. The DNA for the CDR3 is TGCAGTGCTAGACTCAAGGGCGGTGGGGGTCAGCAGTATTTT.

V and J are TRBV6-5 and TRBJ2-1, with D possibly TRBD1 on 6 matching bases. Looked up from germline, CDR1 is MNHEY and CDR2 is SVGAGI. The CDR3 is 14 amino acids. V lost 5 bases and J 7 bases, leaving 15 bases between the germline ends. CDR3 sequence reads: CASSTTTGINEQFF. CDR3 in DNA: TGTGCCAGCAGTACGACAACAGGGATTAATGAGCAGTTCTTC.

The genes are TRBV5-1 and TRBJ1-1; the D is unclear. The length of the CDR3 is 15 residues. Germline V gives CDR1 SGHRS, CDR2 YFSETQ. Trimming left V 3 bases short and J 6 bases short, with 18 bases between. The CDR3 DNA is TGCGCCAGCAGCTACGGGAGTCAGGCGAGCTCTGAAGCTTTCTTT. This encodes CASSYGSQASSEAFF. Supplemented by reference TRBV5-1 and TRBJ1-1, the full variable domain reads KAGVTQTPRYLIKTRGQQVTLSCSPISGHRSVSWYQQTPGQGLQFLFEYFSETQRNKGNFPGRFSGRQFSNSRSEMNVSTLELGDSALYLCASSYGSQASSEAFFGQGTRLTVV.